This record concerns one T cell receptor beta chain sequence. These data belong to a study of cytomegalovirus exposure and HLA in healthy donors. Germline loops: CDR1 MDHEN, CDR2 SYDVKM. The CDR3 is 15 amino acids. The V gene lost 4 bases and the J gene lost 0 bases, with 10 bases spanning the gap. PCR amplification relied on 60 Vbeta primers (plus 13 Jbeta primers). Only in-frame clones appear in the TCRdb table, and some are missing; sequencing was by immunoSEQ multiplex PCR. The table has over 150,000 clones, around three quarters seen once. The gene calls are TRBV28 and TRBJ1-5; D gene unclear. Material: PBMCs. The sequence was collected from a woman between 45 and 60 years old in good health and CMV-seropositive. The CDR3 sequence is CASSSMGDSNQPQHF. The CDR3 DNA reads as TGTGCCAGCAGTTCCATGGGAGATAGCAATCAGCCCCAGCATTTT.